This TCR beta chain was identified in a study of beta chain features in type 1 diabetes. The wider study: Across every sample, 100 million to 130 million sorted cells were examined in total. Overall study results and limits: There was no resolution here of whether HLA type influences TCRB rearrangement. Among all four CD4+ subsets, Type 1 diabetes patients had TCRB CDR3s that were moderately but significantly shorter.

Germline V gene sequence: CDR1 MDHEN, CDR2 SYDVKM. V was pared by 6 bases and J by 2 bases, with 16 bases between. CDR3 length: 16 residues. Sorting of CD4+ naive, central memory, regulatory and stem cell-like memory cells was performed via CD45RO/CCR7/CD25/CD127/CD95/CD27. To note about this clone: The antigen is unknown.

Every bit of the isolated RNA underwent reverse transcription, so sequencing read expressed TCRB transcripts. This table comes from immunoSEQ multiplex PCR, and its TCRdb copy is limited to in-frame clones, with some not included. The table lists more than 300,000 clones, about a tenth of them singletons. The sample comprised central memory CD4+ T cells from blood. This clonotype originated in a man younger than 45 with type 1 diabetes. J is TRBJ2-2 and V is TRBV28; D is uncertain. In nucleotides, the CDR3 is TGTGCCAGCAGCCCTACCCGCCGGAGAAACACCGGGGAGCTGTTTTTT. It yields the protein CASSPTRRRNTGELFF.